What follows is one TCR beta chain and its context. What it binds is not known. The source of the sample is a study of T-cell memory formation after mild COVID-19. Study in general: Among the donors, TCR clusters were largely specific to each donor.

Unmatched junction bases numbered 7, after V lost 4 bases and J lost 10 bases. CDR3 size: 14 residues. Germline V gives CDR1 LGHNA, CDR2 YSLEER. TCRdb recomputed calls from the 5' RACE reads with MiXCR, one row per CDR3 protein. The data contain hundreds of thousands of distinct CDR3 sequences, roughly 13% of them singletons. Study-wide results and limits: Confirmation was lacking for SARS-CoV-2 specificity of second-wave clones that peaked on day 37. Clones that contracted from day 15 to 85 were balanced CD4/CD8, while later expanders leaned CD4+. In pre-infection memory, a portion of responding clones appeared, which suggested that cross-reactive memory joined.

This receptor was taken from a man aged 18 to 29 who had mild COVID-19 (a few samples of this study predate the infection). Cell type and time point are not known. The chain links TRBV4-3 to TRBJ2-2; 9 bases line up with TRBD1. Source material: PBMCs or a T cell subset sorted from them (not recorded which). The CDR3 bases are TGCGCCAGCAGCCTCCCGGGACAGGGTTCGGAGCTGTTTTTT. It translates to CASSLPGQGSELFF.